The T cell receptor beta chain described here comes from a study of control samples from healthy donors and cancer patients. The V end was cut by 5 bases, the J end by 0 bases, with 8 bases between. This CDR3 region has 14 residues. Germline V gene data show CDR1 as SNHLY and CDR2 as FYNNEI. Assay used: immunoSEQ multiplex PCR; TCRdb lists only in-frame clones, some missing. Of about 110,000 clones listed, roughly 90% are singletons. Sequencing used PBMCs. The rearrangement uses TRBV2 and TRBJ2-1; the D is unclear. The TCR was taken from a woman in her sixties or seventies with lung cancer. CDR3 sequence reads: CASSMSSSYNEQFF. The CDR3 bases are TGTGCCAGCAGTATGAGTAGCTCCTACAATGAGCAGTTCTTC.